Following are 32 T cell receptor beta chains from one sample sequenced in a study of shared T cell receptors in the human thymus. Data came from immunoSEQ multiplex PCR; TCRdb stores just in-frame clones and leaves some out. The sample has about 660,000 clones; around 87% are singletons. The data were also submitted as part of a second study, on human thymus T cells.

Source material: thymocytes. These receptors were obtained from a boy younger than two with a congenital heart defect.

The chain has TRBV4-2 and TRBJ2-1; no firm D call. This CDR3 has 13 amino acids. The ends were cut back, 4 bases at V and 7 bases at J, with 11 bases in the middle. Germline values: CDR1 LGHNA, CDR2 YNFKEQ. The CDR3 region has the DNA TGTGCCAGCAGCCCCCCCCTAGAGAATGAGCAGTTCTTC. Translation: CASSPPLENEQFF.

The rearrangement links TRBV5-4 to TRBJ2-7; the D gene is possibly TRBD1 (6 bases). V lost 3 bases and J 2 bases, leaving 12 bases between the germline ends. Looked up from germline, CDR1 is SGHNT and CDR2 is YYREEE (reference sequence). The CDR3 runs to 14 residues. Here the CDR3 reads CASSSGQTTYEQYF. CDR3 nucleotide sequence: TGTGCCAGCAGCTCGGGACAAACCACCTACGAGCAGTACTTC.

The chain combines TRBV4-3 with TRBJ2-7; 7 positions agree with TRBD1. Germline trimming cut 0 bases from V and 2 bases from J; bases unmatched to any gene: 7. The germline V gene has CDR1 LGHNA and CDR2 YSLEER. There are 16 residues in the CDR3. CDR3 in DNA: TGCGCCAGCAGCCAAGAAGAAGCAGGGGGACCCTACGAGCAGTACTTC. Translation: CASSQEEAGGPYEQYF.

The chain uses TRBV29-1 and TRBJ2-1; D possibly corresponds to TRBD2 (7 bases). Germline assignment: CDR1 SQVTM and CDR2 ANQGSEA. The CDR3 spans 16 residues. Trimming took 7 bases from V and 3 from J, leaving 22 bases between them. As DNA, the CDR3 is TGCAGCGACCGGGGGGCAGTCGAAAAGATCTACAATGAGCAGTTCTTC. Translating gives CSDRGAVEKIYNEQFF.

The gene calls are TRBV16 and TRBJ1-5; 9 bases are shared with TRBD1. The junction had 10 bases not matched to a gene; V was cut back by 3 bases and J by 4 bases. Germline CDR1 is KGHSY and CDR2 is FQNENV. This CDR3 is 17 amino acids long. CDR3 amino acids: CASSHPGQTGGNQPQHF. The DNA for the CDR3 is TGTGCCAGCAGCCACCCCGGGCAGACAGGGGGGAATCAGCCCCAGCATTTT.

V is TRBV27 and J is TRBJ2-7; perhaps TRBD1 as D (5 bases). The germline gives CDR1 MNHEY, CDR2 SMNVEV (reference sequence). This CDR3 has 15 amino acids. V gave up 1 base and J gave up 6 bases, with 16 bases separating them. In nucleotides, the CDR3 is TGTGCCAGCAGTTTATGGGTCAGGGCCCTTCTCGAGCAGTACTTC. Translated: CASSLWVRALLEQYF.

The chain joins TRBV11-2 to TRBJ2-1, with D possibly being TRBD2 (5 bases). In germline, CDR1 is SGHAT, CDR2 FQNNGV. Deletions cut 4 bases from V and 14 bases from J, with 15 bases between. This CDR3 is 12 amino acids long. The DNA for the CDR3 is TGTGCCAGCAGCTCGACCAGCGAGAGGGAGTTCTTC. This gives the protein CASSSTSEREFF.

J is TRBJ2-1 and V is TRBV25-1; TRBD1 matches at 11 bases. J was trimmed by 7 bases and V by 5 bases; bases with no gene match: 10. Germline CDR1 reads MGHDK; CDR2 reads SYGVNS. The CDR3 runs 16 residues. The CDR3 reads CASSPDAGTGGNEQFF. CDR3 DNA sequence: TGTGCCAGCAGTCCCGACGCCGGGACAGGGGGAAATGAGCAGTTCTTC. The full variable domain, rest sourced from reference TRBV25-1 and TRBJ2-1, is EADIYQTPRYLVIGTGKKITLECSQTMGHDKMYWYQQDPGMELHLIHYSYGVNSTEKGDLSSESTVSRIRTEHFPLTLESARPSHTSQYLCASSPDAGTGGNEQFFGPGTRLTVL.

The CDR3 nucleotides are TGTGCCAGCAGTTACTTGGAGGGTAGGGGTCACGAGCAGTACTTC. Protein product: CASSYLEGRGHEQYF. The V and J genes are TRBV6-6 and TRBJ2-7; D is possibly TRBD2 (6 bases). V lost 1 base, J lost 5 bases, and 15 bases lay in between. Germline V CDR1 and CDR2: MNHNY, SVGAGI (reference sequence). The CDR3 spans 15 residues.

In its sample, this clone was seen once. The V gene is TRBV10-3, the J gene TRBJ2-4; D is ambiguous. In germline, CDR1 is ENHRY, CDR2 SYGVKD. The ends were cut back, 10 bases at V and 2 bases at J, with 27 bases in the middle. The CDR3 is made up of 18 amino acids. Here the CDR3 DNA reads TGTGCCACCATGCAACAGTCCCGAAGCCCGTTCTCCAAAAACATTCAGTACTTC. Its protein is CATMQQSRSPFSKNIQYF.

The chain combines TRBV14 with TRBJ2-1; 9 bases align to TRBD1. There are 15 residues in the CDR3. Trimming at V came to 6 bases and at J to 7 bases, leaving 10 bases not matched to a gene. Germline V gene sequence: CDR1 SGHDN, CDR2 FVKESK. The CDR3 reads CASSCEDRGRNEQFF. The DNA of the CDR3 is TGTGCCAGCAGTTGCGAGGACAGGGGTCGGAATGAGCAGTTCTTC. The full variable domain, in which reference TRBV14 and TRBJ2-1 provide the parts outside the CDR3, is EAGVTQFPSHSVIEKGQTVTLRCDPISGHDNLYWYRRVMGKEIKFLLHFVKESKQDESGMPNNRFLAERTGGTYSTLKVQPAELEDSGVYFCASSCEDRGRNEQFFGPGTRLTVL.

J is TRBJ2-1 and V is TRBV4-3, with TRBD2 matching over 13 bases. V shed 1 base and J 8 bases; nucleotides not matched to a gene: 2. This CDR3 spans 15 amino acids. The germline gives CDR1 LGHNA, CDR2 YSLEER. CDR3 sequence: CASSQGTSGRDEQFF. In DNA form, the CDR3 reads TGCGCCAGCAGCCAAGGGACTAGCGGGAGAGATGAGCAGTTCTTC.

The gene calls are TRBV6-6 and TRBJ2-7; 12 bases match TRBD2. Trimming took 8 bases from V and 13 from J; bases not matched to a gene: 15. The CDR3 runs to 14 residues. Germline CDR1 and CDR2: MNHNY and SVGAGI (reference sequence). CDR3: CASAPGSLAGGHYF. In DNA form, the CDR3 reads TGTGCCAGCGCCCCTGGGAGCCTAGCGGGAGGGCATTACTTC.

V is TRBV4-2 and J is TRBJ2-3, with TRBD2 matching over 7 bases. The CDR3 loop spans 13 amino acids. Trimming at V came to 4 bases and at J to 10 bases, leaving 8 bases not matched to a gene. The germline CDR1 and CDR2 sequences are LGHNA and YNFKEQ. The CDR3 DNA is TGTGCCAGCAGCCCACCGGGACGGGAGGCGCAGTATTTT. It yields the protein CASSPPGREAQYF.

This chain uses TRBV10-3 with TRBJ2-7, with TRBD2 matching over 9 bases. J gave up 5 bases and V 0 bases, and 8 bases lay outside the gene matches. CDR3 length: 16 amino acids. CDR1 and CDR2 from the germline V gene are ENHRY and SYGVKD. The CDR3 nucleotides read TGTGCCATCAGTGAGTCGGAGCTAGCGGGAATCGACGAGCAGTACTTC. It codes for CAISESELAGIDEQYF.

The CDR3 sequence: CASSQGASGRAKQSSYEQYF. The DNA of the CDR3 is TGTGCCAGCAGCCAGGGGGCTAGCGGGAGGGCCAAACAGAGCTCCTACGAGCAGTACTTC. The V and J genes are TRBV4-2 and TRBJ2-7; TRBD2 matches 12 bases. The CDR3 runs 20 residues. The V segment lost 3 bases and the J segment 0 bases; nucleotides outside the gene matches: 15. The germline V gene encodes CDR1 LGHNA and CDR2 YNFKEQ.

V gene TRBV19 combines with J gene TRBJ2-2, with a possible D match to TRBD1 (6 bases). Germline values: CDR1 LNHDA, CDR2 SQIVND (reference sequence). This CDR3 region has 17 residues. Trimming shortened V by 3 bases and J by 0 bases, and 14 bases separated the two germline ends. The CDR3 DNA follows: TGTGCCAGTAGTATCGGACAGAGGTTCGCGAACACCGGGGAGCTGTTTTTT. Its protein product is CASSIGQRFANTGELFF.

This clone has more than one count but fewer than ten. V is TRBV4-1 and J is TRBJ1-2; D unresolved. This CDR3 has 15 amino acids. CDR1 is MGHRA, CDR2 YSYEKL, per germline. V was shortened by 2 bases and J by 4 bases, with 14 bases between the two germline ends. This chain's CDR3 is CASSQSSHSGYGYTF. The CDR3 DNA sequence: TGCGCCAGCAGCCAATCGAGCCATTCTGGCTATGGCTACACCTTC.

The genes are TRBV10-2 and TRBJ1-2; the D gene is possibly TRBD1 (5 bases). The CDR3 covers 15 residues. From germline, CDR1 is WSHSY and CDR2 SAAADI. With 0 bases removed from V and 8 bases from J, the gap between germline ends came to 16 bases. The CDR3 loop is CASSESSRVLAGYTF. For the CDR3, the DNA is TGCGCCAGCAGTGAGTCGTCCAGGGTTCTAGCGGGCTACACCTTC.

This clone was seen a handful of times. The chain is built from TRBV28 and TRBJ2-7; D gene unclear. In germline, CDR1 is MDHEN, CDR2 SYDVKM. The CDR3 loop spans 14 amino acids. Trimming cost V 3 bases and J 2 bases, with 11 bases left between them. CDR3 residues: CASSFRLGPYEQYF. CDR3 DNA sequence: TGTGCCAGCAGTTTCAGGCTGGGCCCCTACGAGCAGTACTTC. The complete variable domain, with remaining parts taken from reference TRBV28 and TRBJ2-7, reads DVKVTQSSRYLVKRTGEKVFLECVQDMDHENMFWYRQDPGLGLRLIYFSYDVKMKEKGDIPEGYSVSREKKERFSLILESASTNQTSMYLCASSFRLGPYEQYFGPGTRLTVT.

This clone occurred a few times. The CDR3 sequence is CASSHRGLAGGYNEQFF. CDR3 sequence (DNA): TGTGCCAGCAGCCACCGCGGACTAGCGGGAGGATATAATGAGCAGTTCTTC. This rearrangement joins TRBV9 to TRBJ2-1; 14 bases map to TRBD2. V dropped 4 bases and J dropped 7; count of bases not matched to a gene: 10. The CDR3 has 17 residues. In germline, CDR1 is SGDLS, CDR2 YYNGEE.

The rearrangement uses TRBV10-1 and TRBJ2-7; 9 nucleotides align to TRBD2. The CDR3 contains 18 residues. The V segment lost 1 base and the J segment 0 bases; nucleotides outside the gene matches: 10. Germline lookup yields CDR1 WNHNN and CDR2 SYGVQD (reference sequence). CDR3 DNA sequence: TGCGCCAGCAGTGAGTTGCCGGGACTAGCTTTATCCTCCTACGAGCAGTACTTC. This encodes CASSELPGLALSSYEQYF.

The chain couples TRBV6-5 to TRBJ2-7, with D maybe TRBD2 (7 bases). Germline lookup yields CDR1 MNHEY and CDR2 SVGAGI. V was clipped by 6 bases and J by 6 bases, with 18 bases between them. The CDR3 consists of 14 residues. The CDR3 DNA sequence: TGTGCCAGCAGGGTGGGGGCGGGAGTAAGCGAGCAGTACTTC. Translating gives CASRVGAGVSEQYF.

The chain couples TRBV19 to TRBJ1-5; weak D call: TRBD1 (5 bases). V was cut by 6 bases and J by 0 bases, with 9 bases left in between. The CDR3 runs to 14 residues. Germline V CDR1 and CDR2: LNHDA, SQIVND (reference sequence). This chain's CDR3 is CASRGGDSNQPQHF. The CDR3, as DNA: TGTGCCAGTAGGGGGGGGGATAGCAATCAGCCCCAGCATTTT.

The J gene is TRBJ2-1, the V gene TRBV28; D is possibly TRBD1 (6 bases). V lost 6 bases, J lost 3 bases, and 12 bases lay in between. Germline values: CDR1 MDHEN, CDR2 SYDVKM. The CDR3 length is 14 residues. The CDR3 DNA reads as TGTGCCAGCAGACGGGACACCAACTACAATGAGCAGTTCTTC. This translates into CASRRDTNYNEQFF.

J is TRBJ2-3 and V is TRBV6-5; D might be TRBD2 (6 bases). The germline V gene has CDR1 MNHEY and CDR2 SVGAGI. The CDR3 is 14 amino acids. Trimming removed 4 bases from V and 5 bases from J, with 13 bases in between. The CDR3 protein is CASSWNGRRDTQYF. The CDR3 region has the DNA TGTGCCAGCAGTTGGAACGGGAGAAGAGATACGCAGTATTTT.

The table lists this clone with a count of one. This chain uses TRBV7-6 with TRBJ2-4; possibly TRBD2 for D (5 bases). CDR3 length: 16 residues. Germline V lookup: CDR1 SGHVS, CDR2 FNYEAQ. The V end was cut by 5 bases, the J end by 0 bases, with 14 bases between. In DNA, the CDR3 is TGTGCCAGCAGCGAACTCGGCGGGCTAGCCAAAAACATTCAGTACTTC. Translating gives CASSELGGLAKNIQYF.

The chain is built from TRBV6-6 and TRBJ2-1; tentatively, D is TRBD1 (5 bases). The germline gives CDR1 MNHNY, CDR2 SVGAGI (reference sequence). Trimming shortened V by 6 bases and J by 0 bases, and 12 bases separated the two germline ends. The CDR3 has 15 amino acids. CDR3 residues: CASSPDSISYNEQFF. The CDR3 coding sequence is TGTGCCAGCAGCCCCGACAGCATCTCCTACAATGAGCAGTTCTTC.

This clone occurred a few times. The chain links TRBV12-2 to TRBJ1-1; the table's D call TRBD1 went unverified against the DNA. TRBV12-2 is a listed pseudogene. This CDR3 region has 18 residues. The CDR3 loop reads CASRLGETPGTGRTEAFF. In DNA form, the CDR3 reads TGTGCAAGTCGCTTAGGCGAAACCCCTGGGACAGGTCGGACTGAAGCTTTCTTT.

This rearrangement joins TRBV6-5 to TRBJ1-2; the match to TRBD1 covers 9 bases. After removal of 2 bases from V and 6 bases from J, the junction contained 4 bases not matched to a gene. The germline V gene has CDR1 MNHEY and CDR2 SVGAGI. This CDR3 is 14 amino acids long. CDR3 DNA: TGTGCCAGCAGTTACAGGACAGGGGCTAATGGCTACACCTTC. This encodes CASSYRTGANGYTF.

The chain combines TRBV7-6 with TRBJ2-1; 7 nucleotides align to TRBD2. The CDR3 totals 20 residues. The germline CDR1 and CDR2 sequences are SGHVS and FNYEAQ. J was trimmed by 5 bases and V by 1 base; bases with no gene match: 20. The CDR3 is CASSLGLRVNSGRRNNEQFF. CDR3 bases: TGTGCCAGCAGCTTAGGGCTTAGAGTTAATAGCGGGCGACGTAACAATGAGCAGTTCTTC. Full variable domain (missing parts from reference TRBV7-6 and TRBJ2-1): GAGVSQSPRYKVTKRGQDVALRCDPISGHVSLYWYRQALGQGPEFLTYFNYEAQQDKSGLPNDRFSAERPEGSISTLTIQRTEQRDSAMYRCASSLGLRVNSGRRNNEQFFGPGTRLTVL.

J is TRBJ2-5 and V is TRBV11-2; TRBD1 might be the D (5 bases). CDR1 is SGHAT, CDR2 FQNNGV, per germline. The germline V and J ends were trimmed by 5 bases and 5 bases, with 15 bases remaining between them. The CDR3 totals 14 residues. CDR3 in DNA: TGTGCCAGCAGCCCCCCAAGGGGCGGCGAGACCCAGTACTTC. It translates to CASSPPRGGETQYF.